The 20 T cell receptor beta chains presented below share a single source sample, sequenced in a study of cytomegalovirus exposure and HLA in healthy donors. PCR employed 60 Vbeta and 13 Jbeta primers. Only in-frame clones appear in the TCRdb table, and some are missing; sequencing was by immunoSEQ multiplex PCR. Of around 140,000 clones listed, 61% were seen once; the top ten hold around 1.8%. The sample comprised PBMCs. Receptor source: a male donor in good health and CMV-seronegative.

The genes are TRBV5-6 and TRBJ1-5; weak D call: TRBD1 (6 bases). There are 15 residues in the CDR3. Trimming left V 1 base short and J 4 bases short, with 12 bases between. Germline assignment: CDR1 SGHDT and CDR2 YYEEEE. This CDR3 is CASSLYRVNNQPQHF. DNA for the CDR3: TGTGCCAGCAGCTTGTACAGGGTTAATAATCAGCCCCAGCATTTT. Full variable domain (remainder filled in from reference TRBV5-6 and TRBJ1-5): DAGVTQSPTHLIKTRGQQVTLRCSPKSGHDTVSWYQQALGQGPQFIFQYYEEEERQRGNFPDRFSGHQFPNYSSELNVNALLLGDSALYLCASSLYRVNNQPQHFGDGTRLSIL.

This chain uses TRBV5-1 with TRBJ1-4; 8 bases are shared with TRBD1. Germline CDR1 and CDR2: SGHRS and YFSETQ. The J segment lost 3 bases and the V segment lost 4 bases, leaving 5 bases of the junction unmatched. The CDR3 is made up of 15 amino acids. The CDR3 nucleotides read TGCGCCAGCAGCGTTCGGACAGGGTCTAATGAAAAACTGTTTTTT. The encoded protein is CASSVRTGSNEKLFF.

This sequence joins TRBV7-9 and TRBJ1-2; D is possibly TRBD1 (6 bases). This CDR3 is 13 amino acids long. V dropped 4 bases and J dropped 2 bases, with 8 bases sitting between them. Germline-derived CDR1 and CDR2 are SEHNR and FQNEAQ (reference sequence). The CDR3 protein is CASSWDKNYGYTF. CDR3 nucleotide sequence: TGTGCCAGCAGCTGGGACAAAAACTATGGCTACACCTTC.

The chain uses TRBV6-4 and TRBJ2-2; tentative D call: TRBD2 (5 bases). Germline loops: CDR1 MRHNA, CDR2 SNTAGT. This CDR3 is 14 amino acids long. The V end lost 4 bases, the J end lost 3 bases, and 9 bases lay between the germline ends. The CDR3 coding sequence is TGTGCCAGCAGTGTTCTAGCTGACACCGGGGAGCTGTTTTTT. Its protein product is CASSVLADTGELFF.

This chain links TRBV6-5 with TRBJ1-1; D is unresolved. This CDR3 comprises 14 residues. Germline CDR1 MNHEY, CDR2 SVGAGI. Trimming took 6 bases from V and 3 from J, leaving 14 bases between them. Here the CDR3 reads CASREAELYTEAFF. The CDR3, as DNA: TGTGCCAGCAGAGAGGCGGAGTTGTACACTGAAGCTTTCTTT.

The CDR3 spells CASSQPDNGYTF. CDR3 bases: TGCGCCAGCAGCCAACCGGACAATGGCTACACCTTC. J is TRBJ1-2 and V is TRBV4-3; tentative D call: TRBD1 (5 bases). The CDR3 length is 12 residues. Germline V lookup: CDR1 LGHNA, CDR2 YSLEER. Trimming took off 2 bases at V and 6 bases at J, with 7 bases between the two ends.

The genes are TRBV7-2 and TRBJ1-6; weak D call: TRBD1 (6 bases). V was shortened by 2 bases and J by 2 bases, with 16 bases between the two germline ends. The CDR3 extends over 18 amino acids. Germline V gives CDR1 SGHTA, CDR2 FQGNSA. CDR3 region: CASSLFTPTGTYNSPLHF. The CDR3 coding sequence is TGTGCCAGCAGCTTATTCACCCCTACAGGGACCTATAATTCACCCCTCCACTTT.

This chain connects TRBV5-1 to TRBJ1-4, with unresolved D. The CDR3 contains 14 residues. V dropped 2 bases and J dropped 5 bases, with 10 bases sitting between them. Looked up from germline, CDR1 is SGHRS and CDR2 is YFSETQ. CDR3 protein: CASSLTAGNEKLFF. The DNA of the CDR3 is TGCGCCAGCAGCTTAACGGCGGGAAATGAAAAACTGTTTTTT. Filled out from reference TRBV5-1 and TRBJ1-4, the complete variable domain reads KAGVTQTPRYLIKTRGQQVTLSCSPISGHRSVSWYQQTPGQGLQFLFEYFSETQRNKGNFPGRFSGRQFSNSRSEMNVSTLELGDSALYLCASSLTAGNEKLFFGSGTQLSVL.

This chain joins TRBV18 and TRBJ1-1; D gene ambiguous. This CDR3 contains 14 residues. The germline V and J ends were trimmed by 6 bases and 5 bases, with 16 bases remaining between them. Germline CDR1 and CDR2: KGHSH and LQKENI. The CDR3 bases are TGTGCCAGCTCGACTGGAGGGTTCCGAACTGAAGCTTTCTTT. Its protein product is CASSTGGFRTEAFF.

This clone occurred a few times. CDR3 coding DNA: TGCGCCAGCAGCCAAGGGGCGGGGGCGAGTAATTTTGGCCACACTGAAGCTTTCTTT. Protein: CASSQGAGASNFGHTEAFF. This chain joins TRBV4-3 and TRBJ1-1; possibly TRBD1 for D (6 bases). Between the trimmed V and J ends, which lost 1 base and 3 bases, there was a span of 24 bases. Germline V gene sequence: CDR1 LGHNA, CDR2 YSLEER. The CDR3 sequence is 19 residues long.

The chain uses TRBV7-9 and TRBJ2-7; D gene unclear. The germline gives CDR1 SEHNR, CDR2 FQNEAQ (reference sequence). The CDR3 covers 14 residues. Trimming cost V 5 bases and J 2 bases, with 13 bases left between them. CDR3 sequence (DNA): TGTGCCAGCAGCCCCCAGTGGAGTACCTACGAGCAGTACTTC. This gives the protein CASSPQWSTYEQYF.

The chain carries TRBV2 and TRBJ1-5; D is ambiguous. This CDR3 has 15 residues. Trimming cost V 0 bases and J 0 bases, with 6 bases left between them. CDR1 is SNHLY, CDR2 FYNNEI, per germline. In DNA form, the CDR3 reads TGTGCCAGCAGTGAAGCACATAATAGCAATCAGCCCCAGCATTTT. Translated, it gives CASSEAHNSNQPQHF.

The gene calls are TRBV18 and TRBJ1-1, with D possibly matching TRBD1 (5 bases). This CDR3 contains 16 residues. Trimming removed 0 bases at V and 3 bases at J, with 14 bases between. Germline CDR1 reads KGHSH; CDR2 reads LQKENI. CDR3 bases: TGTGCCAGCTCACCACCAGCGGGGAGGGGAGACACTGAAGCTTTCTTT. Encoded protein: CASSPPAGRGDTEAFF.

The genes are TRBV5-6 and TRBJ1-1; 7 nucleotides align to TRBD1. V shed 3 bases, J shed 3 bases, and the junction held 5 bases outside the gene matches. CDR3 length equals 14 residues. The germline V gene has CDR1 SGHDT and CDR2 YYEEEE. CDR3 sequence (DNA): TGTGCCAGCAGCTCCCAGGGGGAGTACACTGAAGCTTTCTTT. Translation gives CASSSQGEYTEAFF.

Written as DNA, the CDR3 is TGCGCCAGCGGGGGGGGGCTCGGCACTGAAGCTTTCTTT. This sequence encodes CASGGGLGTEAFF. The chain has TRBV5-1 and TRBJ1-1, with D perhaps matching TRBD1 (6 bases). Per germline, CDR1 SGHRS and CDR2 YFSETQ. V lost 7 bases to trimming and J lost 4 bases, with 14 bases between them. The CDR3 consists of 13 residues.

The genes are TRBV19 and TRBJ2-3; 9 bases are a match to TRBD2. V trimming: 1 base; J trimming: 1 base; junction bases outside the gene matches: 6. Germline V lookup: CDR1 LNHDA, CDR2 SQIVND (reference sequence). The CDR3 length is 17 residues. The DNA of the CDR3 is TGTGCCAGTAGTATAGTGGGGGCTAGCGGGGGCACAGATACGCAGTATTTT. Translated, it gives CASSIVGASGGTDTQYF.

This chain joins TRBV6-5 and TRBJ2-5, with 12 bases that match TRBD1. Judging by the DNA end, TRBJ2-7 fits better; the J call may be wrong. This CDR3 spans 15 amino acids. CDR1 and CDR2 (germline): MNHEY, SVGAGI. CDR3 in DNA: TGTGCCACAAAACGACAACCGGGACAGGGGGCCGAGCAGTACTTC. It specifies CATKRQPGQGAEQYF.

This clone was counted a few times. The junction shows a germline mismatch at one end, possibly a read error. The chain carries TRBV7-7 and TRBJ2-5; a possible D gene is TRBD1 (5 bases). The length of the CDR3 is 12 residues. Germline V gene lookup returns CDR1 SSHAT and CDR2 FNYEAQ (reference sequence). The CDR3 DNA reads as TGTGCTAGCAGCTTGACAGAAGAGACCCAGTACTTC. It yields the protein CASSLTEETQYF. The full variable domain, its missing parts supplied by reference TRBV7-7 and TRBJ2-5, is GAGVSQSPRYKVTKRGQDVTLRCDPISSHATLYWYQQALGQGPEFLTYFNYEAQPDKSGLPSDRFSAERPEGSISTLTIQRTEQRDSAMYRCASSLTEETQYFGPGTRLLVL.

CDR3 loop: CASRRSRDRSNGYTF. CDR3 sequence (DNA): TGTGCCAGTAGACGATCCCGGGACAGGTCTAATGGCTACACCTTC. This chain uses TRBV19 with TRBJ1-2, with TRBD1 matching 8 bases. From germline, CDR1 is LNHDA and CDR2 SQIVND (reference sequence). This CDR3 is built from 15 residues. The V and J ends lost 6 bases and 6 bases, in that order; junction bases with no gene match: 12.

The V call is TRBV15, the J call TRBJ2-1; 8 bases are a match to TRBD1. This CDR3 has 17 amino acids. Trimming at V came to 1 base and at J to 7 bases, leaving 12 bases not matched to a gene. Germline CDR1 LNHNV, CDR2 YYDKDF (reference sequence). The CDR3 spells CATSRATPGGWLNEQFF. The CDR3 nucleotides are TGTGCCACCAGCAGAGCGACCCCAGGGGGCTGGTTGAATGAGCAGTTCTTC.